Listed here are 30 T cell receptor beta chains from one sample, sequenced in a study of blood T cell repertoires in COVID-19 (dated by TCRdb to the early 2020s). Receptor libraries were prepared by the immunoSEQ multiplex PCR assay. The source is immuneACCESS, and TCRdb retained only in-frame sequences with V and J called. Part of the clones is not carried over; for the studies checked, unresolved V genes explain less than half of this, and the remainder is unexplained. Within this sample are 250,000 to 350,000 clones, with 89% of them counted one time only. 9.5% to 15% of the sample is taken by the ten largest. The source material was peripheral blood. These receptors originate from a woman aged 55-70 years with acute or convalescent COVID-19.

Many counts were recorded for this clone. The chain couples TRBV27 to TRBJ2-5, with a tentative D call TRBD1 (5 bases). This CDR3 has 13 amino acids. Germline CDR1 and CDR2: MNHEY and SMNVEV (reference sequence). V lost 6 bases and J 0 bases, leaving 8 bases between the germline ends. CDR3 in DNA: TGTGCCAGCAGCCACAGGTACCAAGAGACCCAGTACTTC. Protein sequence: CASSHRYQETQYF.

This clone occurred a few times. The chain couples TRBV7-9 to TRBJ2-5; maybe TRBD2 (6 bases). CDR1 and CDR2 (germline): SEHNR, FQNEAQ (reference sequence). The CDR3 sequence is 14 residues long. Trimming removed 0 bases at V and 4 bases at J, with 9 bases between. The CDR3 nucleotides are TGTGCCAGCAGCTTAGCCCTAGCGCGAGAGACCCAGTACTTC. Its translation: CASSLALARETQYF.

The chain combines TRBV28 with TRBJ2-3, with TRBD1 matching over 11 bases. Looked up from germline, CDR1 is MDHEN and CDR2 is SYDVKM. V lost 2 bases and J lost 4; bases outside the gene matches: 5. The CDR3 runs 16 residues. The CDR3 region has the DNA TGTGCCAGCAGTTTACGTCCGGGACAGGGGGCAGATACGCAGTATTTT. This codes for CASSLRPGQGADTQYF. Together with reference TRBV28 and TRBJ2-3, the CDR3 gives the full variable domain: DVKVTQSSRYLVKRTGEKVFLECVQDMDHENMFWYRQDPGLGLRLIYFSYDVKMKEKGDIPEGYSVSREKKERFSLILESASTNQTSMYLCASSLRPGQGADTQYFGPGTRLTVL.

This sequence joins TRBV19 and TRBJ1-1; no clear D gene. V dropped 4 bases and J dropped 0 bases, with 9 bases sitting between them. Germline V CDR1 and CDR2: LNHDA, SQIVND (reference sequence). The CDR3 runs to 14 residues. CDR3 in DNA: TGTGCCAGTAGTACATCCCCAGTGAACACTGAAGCTTTCTTT. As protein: CASSTSPVNTEAFF.

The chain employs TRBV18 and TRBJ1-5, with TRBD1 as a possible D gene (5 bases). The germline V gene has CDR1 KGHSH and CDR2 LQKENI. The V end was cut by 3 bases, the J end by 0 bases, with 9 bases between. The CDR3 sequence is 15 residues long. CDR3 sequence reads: CASSPRTLSNQPQHF. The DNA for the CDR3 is TGTGCCAGCTCACCCCGGACACTTAGCAATCAGCCCCAGCATTTT.

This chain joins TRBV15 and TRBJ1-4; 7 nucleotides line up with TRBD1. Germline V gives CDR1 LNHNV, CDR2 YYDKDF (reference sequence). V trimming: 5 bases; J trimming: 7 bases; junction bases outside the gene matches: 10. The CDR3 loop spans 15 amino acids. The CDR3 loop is CATSRERGLSEKLFF. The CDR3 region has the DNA TGTGCCACCAGCCGGGAGAGGGGGCTGAGTGAAAAACTGTTTTTT.

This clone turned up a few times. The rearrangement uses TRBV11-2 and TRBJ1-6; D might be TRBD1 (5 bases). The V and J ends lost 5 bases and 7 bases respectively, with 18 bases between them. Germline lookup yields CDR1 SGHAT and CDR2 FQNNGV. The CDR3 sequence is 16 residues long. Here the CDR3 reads CASSPGPGIVNSPLHF. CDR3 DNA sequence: TGTGCCAGCAGCCCCGGCCCAGGGATCGTCAATTCACCCCTCCACTTT.

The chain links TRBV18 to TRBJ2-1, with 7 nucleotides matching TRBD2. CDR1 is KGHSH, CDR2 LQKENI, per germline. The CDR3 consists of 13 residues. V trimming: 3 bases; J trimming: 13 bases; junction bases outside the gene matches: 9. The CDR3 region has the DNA TGTGCCAGCTCACCCACACTAGCGATTTATCAGTTCTTC. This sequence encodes CASSPTLAIYQFF. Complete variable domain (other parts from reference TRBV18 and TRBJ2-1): NAGVMQNPRHLVRRRGQEARLRCSPMKGHSHVYWYRQLPEEGLKFMVYLQKENIIDESGMPKERFSAEFPKEGPSILRIQQVVRGDSAAYFCASSPTLAIYQFFGPGTRLTVL.

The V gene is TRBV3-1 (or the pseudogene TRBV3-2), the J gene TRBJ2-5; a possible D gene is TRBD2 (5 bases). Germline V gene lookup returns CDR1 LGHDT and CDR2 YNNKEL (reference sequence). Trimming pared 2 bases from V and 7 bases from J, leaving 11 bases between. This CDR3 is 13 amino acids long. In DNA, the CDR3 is TGTGCCAGCAGCCAATCCCCGGGGAGGACCCAGTACTTC. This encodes CASSQSPGRTQYF.

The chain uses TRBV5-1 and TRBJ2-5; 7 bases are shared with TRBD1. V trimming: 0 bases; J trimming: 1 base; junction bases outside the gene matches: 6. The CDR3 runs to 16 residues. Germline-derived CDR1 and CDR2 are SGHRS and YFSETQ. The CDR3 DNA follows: TGCGCCAGCAGCTTGGTGGACAGGAATCCCCAAGAGACCCAGTACTTC. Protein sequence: CASSLVDRNPQETQYF.

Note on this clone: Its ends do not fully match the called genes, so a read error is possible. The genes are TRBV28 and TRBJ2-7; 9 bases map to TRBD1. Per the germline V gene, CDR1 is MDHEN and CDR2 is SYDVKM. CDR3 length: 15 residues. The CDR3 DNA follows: TGTGCCAGCAGCTTCTCCGGGACAGGGACAAGATCTTACAACTTC. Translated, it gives CASSFSGTGTRSYNF.

CDR3 coding DNA: TGTGCCAGCAGTCCCCCCCCGGGAACTGGGGCCAACGTCCTGACTTTC. Translation gives CASSPPPGTGANVLTF. V gene TRBV28 combines with J gene TRBJ2-6, with D possibly TRBD2 on 5 matching bases. Germline-derived CDR1 and CDR2 are MDHEN and SYDVKM. V lost 5 bases and J 2 bases, leaving 13 bases between the germline ends. This CDR3 spans 16 amino acids.

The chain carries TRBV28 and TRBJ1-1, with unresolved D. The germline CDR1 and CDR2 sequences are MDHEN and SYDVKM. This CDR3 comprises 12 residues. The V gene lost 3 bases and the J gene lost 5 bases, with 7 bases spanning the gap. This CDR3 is CASSFGVTEAFF. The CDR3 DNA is TGTGCCAGCAGTTTCGGTGTAACTGAAGCTTTCTTT.

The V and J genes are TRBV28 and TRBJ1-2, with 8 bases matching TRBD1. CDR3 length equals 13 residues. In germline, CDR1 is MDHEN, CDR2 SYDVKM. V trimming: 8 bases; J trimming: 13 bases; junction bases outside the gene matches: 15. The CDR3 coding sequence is TGTGCCAGCGGTAGGCCGGGACAGGCCGCGAGCACCTTC. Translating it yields CASGRPGQAASTF.

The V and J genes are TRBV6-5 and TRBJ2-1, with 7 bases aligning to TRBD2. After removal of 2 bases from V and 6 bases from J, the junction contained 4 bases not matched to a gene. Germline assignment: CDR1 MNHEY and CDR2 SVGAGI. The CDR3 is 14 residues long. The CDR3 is CASSYLGGGNEQFF. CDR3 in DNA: TGTGCCAGCAGTTACCTGGGGGGGGGCAATGAGCAGTTCTTC.

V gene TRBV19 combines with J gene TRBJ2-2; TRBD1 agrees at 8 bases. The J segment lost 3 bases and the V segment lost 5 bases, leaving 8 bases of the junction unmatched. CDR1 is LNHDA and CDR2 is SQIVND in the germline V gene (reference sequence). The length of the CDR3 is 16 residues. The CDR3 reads CASSARQGRYTGELFF. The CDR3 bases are TGTGCCAGTAGTGCCCGACAGGGGCGATACACCGGGGAGCTGTTTTTT. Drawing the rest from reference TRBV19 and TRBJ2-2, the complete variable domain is DGGITQSPKYLFRKEGQNVTLSCEQNLNHDAMYWYRQDPGQGLRLIYYSQIVNDFQKGDIAEGYSVSREKKESFPLTVTSAQKNPTAFYLCASSARQGRYTGELFFGEGSRLTVL.

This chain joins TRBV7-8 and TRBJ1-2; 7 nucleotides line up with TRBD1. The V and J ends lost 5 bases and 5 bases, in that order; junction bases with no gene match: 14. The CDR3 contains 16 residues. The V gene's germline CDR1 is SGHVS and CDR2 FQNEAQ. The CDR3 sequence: CASSKIPGTANYGYTF. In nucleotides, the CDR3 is TGTGCCAGCAGCAAAATTCCCGGGACAGCGAATTATGGCTACACCTTC.

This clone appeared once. The CDR3 sequence is CASSPPPGGNEKLFF. For the CDR3, the DNA is TGTGCCAGCAGTCCTCCTCCGGGGGGTAATGAAAAACTGTTTTTT. The V call is TRBV27, the J call TRBJ1-4; D perhaps matches TRBD1 (5 bases). V lost 5 bases to trimming and J lost 4 bases, with 14 bases between them. The CDR3 consists of 15 residues. Germline CDR1 reads MNHEY; CDR2 reads SMNVEV (reference sequence).

The CDR3 spells CASLKTGIGKLFF. In DNA, the CDR3 is TGTGCCAGTCTTAAGACAGGGATCGGAAAACTGTTTTTT. The chain has TRBV19 and TRBJ1-4, with 7 bases aligning to TRBD1. The germline V gene has CDR1 LNHDA and CDR2 SQIVND (reference sequence). V was pared by 8 bases and J by 10 bases, with 10 bases of the junction left unmatched. The CDR3 spans 13 residues.

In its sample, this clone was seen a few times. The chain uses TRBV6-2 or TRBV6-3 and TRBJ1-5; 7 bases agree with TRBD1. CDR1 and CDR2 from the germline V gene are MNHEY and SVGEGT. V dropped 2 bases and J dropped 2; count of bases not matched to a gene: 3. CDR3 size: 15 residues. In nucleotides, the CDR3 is TGTGCCAGCAGTTACGAAGGGGGCGGCAATCAGCCCCAGCATTTT. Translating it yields CASSYEGGGNQPQHF.

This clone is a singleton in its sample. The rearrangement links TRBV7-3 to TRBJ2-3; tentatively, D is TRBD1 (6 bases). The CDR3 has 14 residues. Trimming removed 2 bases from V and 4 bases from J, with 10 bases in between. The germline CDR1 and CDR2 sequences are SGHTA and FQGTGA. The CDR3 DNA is TGTGCCAGCAGCTTACAGGGGTACGCAGATACGCAGTATTTT. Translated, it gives CASSLQGYADTQYF.

The CDR3 sequence is CASSLRPPSVGTDTQYF. CDR3 DNA: TGTGCCAGCAGCTTGAGACCCCCTAGCGTGGGCACAGATACGCAGTATTTT. The V gene is TRBV27, the J gene TRBJ2-3; a weak D match, TRBD2 (6 bases). V was trimmed by 6 bases and J by 1 base, leaving 20 bases between them. CDR1 MNHEY and CDR2 SMNVEV come from the germline V gene (reference sequence). The CDR3 runs to 17 residues.

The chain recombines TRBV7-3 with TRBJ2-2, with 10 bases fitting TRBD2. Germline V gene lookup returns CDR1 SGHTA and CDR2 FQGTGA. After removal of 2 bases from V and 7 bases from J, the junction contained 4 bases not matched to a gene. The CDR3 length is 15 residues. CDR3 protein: CASSLVAGGIGELFF. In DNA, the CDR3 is TGTGCCAGCAGCTTAGTAGCGGGAGGAATCGGGGAGCTGTTTTTT. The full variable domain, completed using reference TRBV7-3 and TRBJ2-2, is GAGVSQTPSNKVTEKGKYVELRCDPISGHTALYWYRQSLGQGPEFLIYFQGTGAADDSGLPNDRFFAVRPEGSVSTLKIQRTERGDSAVYLCASSLVAGGIGELFFGEGSRLTVL.

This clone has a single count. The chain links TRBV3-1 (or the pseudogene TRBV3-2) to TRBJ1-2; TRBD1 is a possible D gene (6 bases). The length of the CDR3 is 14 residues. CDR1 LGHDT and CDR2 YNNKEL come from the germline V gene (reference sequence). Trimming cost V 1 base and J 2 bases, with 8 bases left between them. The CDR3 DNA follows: TGTGCCAGCAGCCAAGGAACAGGGAACTATGGCTACACCTTC. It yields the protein CASSQGTGNYGYTF.

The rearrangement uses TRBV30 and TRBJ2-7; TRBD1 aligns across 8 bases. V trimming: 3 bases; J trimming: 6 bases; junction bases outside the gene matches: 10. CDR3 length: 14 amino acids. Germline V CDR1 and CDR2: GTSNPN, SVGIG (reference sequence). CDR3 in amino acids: CAWRLGPGGSEQYF. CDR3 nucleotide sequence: TGTGCCTGGAGATTGGGTCCAGGGGGCTCCGAGCAGTACTTC.

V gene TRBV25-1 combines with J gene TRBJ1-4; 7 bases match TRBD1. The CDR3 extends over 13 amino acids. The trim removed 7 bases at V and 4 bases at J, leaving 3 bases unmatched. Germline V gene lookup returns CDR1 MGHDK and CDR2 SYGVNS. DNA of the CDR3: TGTGCCAGCAAGGGGGCCAATAATGAAAAACTGTTTTTT. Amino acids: CASKGANNEKLFF.

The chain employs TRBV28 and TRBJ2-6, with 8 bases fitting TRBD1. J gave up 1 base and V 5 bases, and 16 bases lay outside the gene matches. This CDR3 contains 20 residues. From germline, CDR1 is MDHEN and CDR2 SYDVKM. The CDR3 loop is CASSTMVIGQGSSGANVLTF. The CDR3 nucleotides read TGTGCCAGCAGTACCATGGTGATAGGACAGGGTTCTTCTGGGGCCAACGTCCTGACTTTC. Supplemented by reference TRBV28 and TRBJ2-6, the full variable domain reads DVKVTQSSRYLVKRTGEKVFLECVQDMDHENMFWYRQDPGLGLRLIYFSYDVKMKEKGDIPEGYSVSREKKERFSLILESASTNQTSMYLCASSTMVIGQGSSGANVLTFGAGSRLTVL.

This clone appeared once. CDR3 sequence: CASSDPGQVDGYTF. For the CDR3, the DNA is TGTGCCAGCAGTGACCCTGGACAGGTTGACGGCTACACCTTC. This chain joins TRBV6-1 and TRBJ1-2, with TRBD1 matching 7 bases. The CDR3 covers 14 residues. CDR1 is MNHNS and CDR2 is SASEGT in the germline V gene. With 3 bases clipped from V and 8 bases from J, the junction kept 9 bases outside the gene matches.

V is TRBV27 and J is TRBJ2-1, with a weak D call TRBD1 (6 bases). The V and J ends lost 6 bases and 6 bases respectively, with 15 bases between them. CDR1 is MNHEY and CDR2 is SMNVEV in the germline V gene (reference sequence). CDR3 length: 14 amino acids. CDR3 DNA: TGTGCCAGCAGCCGACAGGCCAGAGGCAATGAGCAGTTCTTC. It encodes CASSRQARGNEQFF.

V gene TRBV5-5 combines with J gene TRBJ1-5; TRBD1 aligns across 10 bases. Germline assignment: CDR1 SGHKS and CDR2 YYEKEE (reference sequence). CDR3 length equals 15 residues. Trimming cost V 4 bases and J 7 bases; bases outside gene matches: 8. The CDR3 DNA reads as TGTGCCAGCAGCGCTCATGGGACAGGGGACCAGCCCCAGCATTTT. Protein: CASSAHGTGDQPQHF.